This paragraph covers one T cell receptor beta chain sequence. The antigen is undetermined. TCRdb re-called the 5' RACE reads with MiXCR, one entry per CDR3 protein. Among some 500,000 distinct CDR3 sequences listed, approximately 22% were seen once. The V gene lost 7 bases and the J gene lost 1 base, with 13 bases spanning the gap. Germline loops: CDR1 SEHNR, CDR2 FQNEAQ (reference sequence). This CDR3 region has 14 residues. The data belong to a study of identical twins. Regarding the study as a whole: Where beta out-of-frame sequences were concerned, excess twin sharing was weaker.

These same records also appear under a second study, on T cells expressing NK-cell markers. That source reports: Of the CD8+ T cells in about 6 donors, roughly 1.0-7.0% belonged to dominant NKG2C+ clonotypes.

Sequenced sample: CD4+ T cells sorted from blood. The sequence was collected from a woman aged 18-29 years in good health. The chain uses TRBV7-9 and TRBJ1-1; D gene ambiguous. The CDR3 bases are TGTGCCAGCATCCCGCACATGGCGAACACTGAAGCTTTCTTT. It translates to CASIPHMANTEAFF.